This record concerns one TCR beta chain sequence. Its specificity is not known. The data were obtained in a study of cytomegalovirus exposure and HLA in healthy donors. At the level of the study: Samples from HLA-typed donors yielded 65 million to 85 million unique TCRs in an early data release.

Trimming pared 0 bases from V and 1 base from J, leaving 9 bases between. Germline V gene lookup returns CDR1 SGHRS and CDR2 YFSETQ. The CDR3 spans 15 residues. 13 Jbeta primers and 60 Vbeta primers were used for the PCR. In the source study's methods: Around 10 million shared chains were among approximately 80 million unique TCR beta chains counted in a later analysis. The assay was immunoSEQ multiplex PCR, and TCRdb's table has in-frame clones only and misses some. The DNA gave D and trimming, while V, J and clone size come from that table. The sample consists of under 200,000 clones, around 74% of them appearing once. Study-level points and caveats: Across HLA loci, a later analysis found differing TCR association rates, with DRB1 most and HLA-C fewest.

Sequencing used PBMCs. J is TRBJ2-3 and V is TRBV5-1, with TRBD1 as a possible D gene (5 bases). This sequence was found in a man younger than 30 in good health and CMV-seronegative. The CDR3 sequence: CASSLGGYGTDTQYF. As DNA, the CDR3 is TGCGCCAGCAGCTTGGGGGGCTACGGCACAGATACGCAGTATTTT.